This T cell receptor (beta chain) originates from a study of T cell changes during pregnancy in multiple sclerosis. Germline lookup yields CDR1 LNHDA and CDR2 SQIVND (reference sequence). V was clipped by 4 bases and J by 12 bases, with 16 bases between them. This CDR3 region has 13 residues. Produced via immunoSEQ multiplex PCR; TCRdb's table is partial and in-frame only. Among over 50,000 clones listed, 70% to 90% were seen once. The chain couples TRBV19 to TRBJ2-4; D may be TRBD2 (6 bases). Sequencing used peripheral blood, obtained in the first trimester of pregnancy. This TCR was recovered from a female donor in good health, enrolled as a control in a pregnancy study. The CDR3 bases are TGTGCCAGTAGTAGCCCGGGACTTTTGGCTCAGTACTTC. This codes for CASSSPGLLAQYF.